Listed below are T cell receptor beta chains from one sample, sequenced in a study of post-analysis software for immune sequencing data. TCRdb passed the PCR reads through MiXCR, listing each CDR3 protein once. The table lists roughly 650,000 distinct CDR3 sequences, 59% of them singletons, with 11% in the top ten. Sequencing input: blood. Source of these receptors: a girl aged 2-15 years with multiple sclerosis. The CDR3 runs from the conserved cysteine through the conserved F or W. The order of the fields is J gene, clone size, D gene, V gene, CDR3 protein, CDR3 DNA. A D gene is named only where the DNA matches it firmly. Clone size is shown for a subset of rows, as once, few, many or a class of expanded clone.

J: TRBJ1-5; size: .; D: .; V: TRBV4-1; CDR3: CASSQAQDNQPQHF; DNA: TGCGCCAGCAGCCAAGCTCAGGACAATCAGCCCCAGCATTTT
J: TRBJ2-5; size: .; D: .; V: TRBV7-2; CDR3: CASSLWGTHTRETQYF; DNA: TGTGCCAGCAGCTTATGGGGGACCCATACCCGGGAGACCCAGTACTTC
J: TRBJ2-7; size: .; D: TRBD2; V: TRBV3-1; CDR3: CASSQTTSGGVEQYF; DNA: TGTGCCAGCAGCCAAACGACTAGCGGGGGAGTCGAGCAGTACTTC
J: TRBJ2-1; size: .; D: TRBD2; V: TRBV6-1; CDR3: CTSSESGGGGRTEQFF; DNA: TGTACCAGCAGTGAAAGTGGAGGAGGCGGGAGGACGGAGCAGTTCTTC
J: TRBJ2-5; size: .; D: .; V: TRBV6-1; CDR3: CARSEGGLQETQYF; DNA: TGTGCCCGCAGTGAAGGGGGTCTCCAAGAGACCCAGTACTTC
J: TRBJ2-1; size: many; D: .; V: TRBV29-1; CDR3: CSVVLLGGEQFF; DNA: TGCAGCGTCGTCCTCTTGGGGGGTGAGCAGTTCTTC
J: TRBJ2-7; size: .; D: .; V: TRBV29-1; CDR3: CSVEGFFRGPSSYEQYF; DNA: TGCAGCGTTGAAGGGTTTTTTAGGGGACCGAGCTCCTACGAGCAGTACTTC
J: TRBJ2-3; size: .; D: .; V: TRBV5-1; CDR3: CASSLVTISTDTQYF; DNA: TGCGCCAGCAGCTTAGTGACTATCAGCACAGATACGCAGTATTTT
J: TRBJ2-2; size: .; D: .; V: TRBV12-3/TRBV12-4; CDR3: CASTSNTGELFF; DNA: TGTGCCAGCACCTCGAACACCGGGGAGCTGTTTTTT
J: TRBJ2-5; size: .; D: .; V: TRBV12-3/TRBV12-4; CDR3: CAVSPRGAPWETQYF; DNA: TGTGCCGTTAGCCCCCGGGGGGCGCCATGGGAGACCCAGTACTTC
J: TRBJ1-6; size: .; D: .; V: TRBV14; CDR3: CASSLTDSNNSPLHF; DNA: TGTGCCAGCAGCCTGACGGACAGCAATAATTCACCCCTCCACTTT
J: TRBJ2-5; size: .; D: .; V: TRBV20-1; CDR3: CSARGGTAQETQYF; DNA: TGCAGTGCTAGGGGGGGAACAGCCCAAGAGACCCAGTACTTC
J: TRBJ1-1; size: .; D: .; V: TRBV28; CDR3: CASLAGNTEAFF; DNA: TGTGCCAGCCTCGCGGGGAACACTGAAGCTTTCTTT
J: TRBJ2-3; size: few; D: TRBD2; V: TRBV20-1; CDR3: CSAQVTSVWGDTQYF; DNA: TGCAGTGCGCAAGTTACTAGCGTGTGGGGTGATACGCAGTATTTT
J: TRBJ1-5; size: once; D: TRBD1; V: TRBV12-3/TRBV12-4; CDR3: CASSFGQGRSNQPQHF; DNA: TGTGCCAGCAGTTTCGGACAGGGAAGGAGCAATCAGCCCCAGCATTTT
J: TRBJ2-1; size: .; D: .; V: TRBV29-1; CDR3: CSVEHPLVGANEQFF; DNA: TGCAGCGTTGAACATCCGTTGGTCGGGGCCAATGAGCAGTTCTTC
J: TRBJ2-1; size: .; D: .; V: TRBV2; CDR3: CASSEGANEQFF; DNA: TGTGCCAGCAGTGAGGGTGCTAATGAGCAGTTCTTC
J: TRBJ1-6; size: few; D: .; V: TRBV6-6; CDR3: CASSQGSSYNSPLHF; DNA: TGTGCCAGCAGTCAGGGAAGCTCCTATAATTCACCCCTCCACTTT
J: TRBJ2-3; size: once; D: .; V: TRBV3-1; CDR3: CASSLSTRAGTATDTQYF; DNA: TGTGCCAGCAGCCTAAGCACTAGAGCGGGGACAGCCACAGATACGCAGTATTTT
J: TRBJ1-2; size: .; D: TRBD1; V: TRBV6-6; CDR3: CASRRLGQGPYGYTF; DNA: TGTGCCAGCAGAAGATTGGGACAGGGGCCCTATGGCTACACCTTC
J: TRBJ2-7; size: .; D: .; V: TRBV7-9; CDR3: CASSPPVREQYF; DNA: TGTGCCAGCAGCCCTCCGGTGCGGGAGCAGTACTTC
J: TRBJ2-4; size: .; D: .; V: TRBV3-1; CDR3: CASSSPDGAKNIQYF; DNA: TGTGCCAGCAGCTCCCCTGACGGGGCCAAAAACATTCAGTACTTC
J: TRBJ2-7; size: few; D: TRBD1; V: TRBV5-7; CDR3: CASSSTGDLDLAYEQYF; DNA: TGTGCCAGCAGCTCGACAGGGGACTTGGACCTTGCCTACGAGCAGTACTTC
J: TRBJ2-7; size: .; D: TRBD2; V: TRBV6-2/TRBV6-3; CDR3: CASSRLASHEQYF; DNA: TGTGCCAGCAGCCGACTAGCTTCTCACGAGCAGTACTTC
J: TRBJ2-7; size: .; D: TRBD2; V: TRBV7-2; CDR3: CASSPRLAGGVYEQYF; DNA: TGTGCCAGCAGCCCGAGACTAGCGGGAGGAGTCTACGAGCAGTACTTC
J: TRBJ1-5; size: .; D: .; V: TRBV10-3; CDR3: CAISEQGGLNQPQHF; DNA: TGCGCCATCAGTGAGCAGGGTGGCCTTAATCAGCCCCAGCATTTT
J: TRBJ2-1; size: .; D: TRBD2; V: TRBV10-3; CDR3: CAISDLRGGRNEQFF; DNA: TGTGCCATCAGTGACCTGCGGGGGGGCAGGAATGAGCAGTTCTTC
J: TRBJ2-5; size: .; D: TRBD1; V: TRBV12-3/TRBV12-4; CDR3: CASTSLTGGGETQYF; DNA: TGTGCCAGCACCTCCCTCACAGGGGGCGGCGAGACCCAGTACTTC
J: TRBJ2-3; size: .; D: TRBD2; V: TRBV5-1; CDR3: CASSLEGAGGPNANTQYF; DNA: TGCGCCAGCAGCTTGGAGGGAGCGGGAGGGCCGAATGCAAATACGCAGTATTTT
J: TRBJ2-4; size: few; D: .; V: TRBV11-2; CDR3: CASSLWGPLAKNIQYF; DNA: TGTGCCAGCAGCTTATGGGGGCCTCTAGCCAAAAACATTCAGTACTTC
J: TRBJ2-1; size: .; D: .; V: TRBV7-2; CDR3: CASSLGGAAAHEQFF; DNA: TGTGCCAGCAGCTTAGGGGGGGCGGCGGCCCATGAGCAGTTCTTC
J: TRBJ2-7; size: .; D: .; V: TRBV7-2; CDR3: CASSLNGQGVSYEQYF; DNA: TGTGCCAGCAGCTTAAACGGTCAGGGTGTATCCTACGAGCAGTACTTC
J: TRBJ2-5; size: .; D: .; V: TRBV20-1; CDR3: CSAASQRETQYF; DNA: TGCAGTGCGGCATCACAGAGGGAGACCCAGTACTTC
J: TRBJ2-7; size: .; D: TRBD2; V: TRBV20-1; CDR3: CSAFSGSSYEQYF; DNA: TGCAGTGCTTTTAGCGGGAGCTCCTACGAGCAGTACTTC
J: TRBJ2-3; size: .; D: TRBD1; V: TRBV12-3/TRBV12-4; CDR3: CASSRDRAADTQYF; DNA: TGTGCCAGCAGCCGGGACAGGGCCGCAGATACGCAGTATTTT
J: TRBJ1-2; size: .; D: .; V: TRBV6-1; CDR3: CASSEATSYGYTF; DNA: TGTGCCAGCAGTGAGGCTACTTCCTATGGCTACACCTTC
J: TRBJ2-7; size: few; D: .; V: TRBV4-1; CDR3: CASSQELDGAYEQYF; DNA: TGCGCCAGCAGCCAAGAATTAGATGGAGCCTACGAGCAGTACTTC